This TCR beta chain came from a study of T-cell reconstitution after alpha-beta-depleted transplantation in children. General study points: The high TCRbeta diversity at day 60 in some patients came from surviving recipient T cells and thymic progenitors. Most T-cell counts and diversity one year after the transplant came from T cells that were newly produced.

With regard to this clonotype: No antigen is known for it.

Germline V gives CDR1 SGHTA, CDR2 FQGTGA. V gave up 4 bases and J gave up 0 bases, with 11 bases separating them. This CDR3 is 15 amino acids long. During its preparation, the TCRbeta library received unique molecular identifiers. TCRdb passed the PCR reads through MiXCR, listing each CDR3 protein once. Here the sample spans 95,000 to 150,000 distinct CDR3 sequences, roughly 24% being singletons. Sequencing was performed on PBMCs, mostly from graft donor cells, taken 180 days after TCRalphabeta/CD19-depleted stem cell transplant. This sequence was found in a male patient under 10 years old who had a stem cell transplant for chronic granulomatous disease, so the T cells may come from the graft donor. This rearrangement joins TRBV7-3 to TRBJ2-3; no clear D. The CDR3 bases are TGTGCCAGCAGCTCGGGTTCCCCTAGCACAGATACGCAGTATTTT. This codes for CASSSGSPSTDTQYF.